This T cell receptor (beta chain) was recorded in a study of cytomegalovirus exposure and HLA in healthy donors (dated by TCRdb to 2016 to 2017). Some background on the complete study: In an earlier analysis of approximately 640 of the donors, 276 Gb of sequence data and approximately 100 million unique TCR beta sequences from about 180 million T cells were reported. An early release that covered fewer than 750 HLA-typed donors contained around 300 gigabases of sequencing data and tens of millions of unique TCR sequences. Of the roughly 400 genotyped donors, about 84% fell in the genetic ancestry cluster associated with self-reported Caucasian donors. The aim of the study was to test whether cataloging public T cell receptors could identify signatures of past pathogen exposure. The study profiled the T cell repertoires of more than 500 subjects by immunosequencing and related them to cytomegalovirus serostatus. Along with the approximately 620-subject first cohort, a separate validation cohort of 120 different subjects was used. To predict cytomegalovirus infection status, the study brought together high-throughput TCR immunosequencing, statistical association of individual TCRs with disease status, and machine learning. A later analysis re-analyzed previously published TCR beta repertoires from roughly 600 donors and added high-resolution HLA genotyping to study TCR occurrence patterns. Rather than using new phenotypic data, the later analysis identified candidate immune exposures from TCR beta sequences and from how often those sequences occurred across donors. An earlier analysis of fewer than 750 of the donors used high-throughput TCR beta sequencing to judge whether each TCR beta V gene segment behaved as functional or pseudogenic. Donor age, sex, ethnicity and CMV serostatus were compiled alongside the repertoire data. A later genetic analysis took genome-wide SNP genotypes for about 55% of the roughly 700 donors and used that subset as a discovery cohort. All discovery cohort repertoires had been generated using a single sequencing platform. HLA typing covered class I and class II loci at four-digit resolution. The number of donors typed differed by locus, with 629-630 for A, B, C, DRB1 and DQB1, 522 for DQA1, 600 to 610 for DPA1, and under 490 for DPB1. Because of strong linkage in the cohort, four to six DR-DQ haplotypes were treated as single units for association and clustering. Among roughly 370 genotyped donors of the cohort, an average of about 240,000 unique TCR beta nucleotide sequences were sequenced per donor, approximately 20% of them non-productive.

Comment on this clone: The antigen it recognizes is unknown. Qualities for individual bases were not recorded, and no much larger clone is one base off.

Library method: the immunoSEQ multiplex PCR assay. For the multiplex PCR, a mixture combining 60 forward primers for TCR Vbeta segments and 13 reverse primers for TCR Jbeta segments was used. Amplification of the CDR3 region of rearranged TCR beta genes was performed with a multiplex PCR assay on genomic DNA. The Illumina HiSeq System was used to sequence the amplified TCR beta libraries as 87-base-pair reads. The source study handled its data this way. A later analysis counted approximately 74 million unique TCR beta chains across the 666 repertoires, and 9 million to 14 million of these chains were shared by at least two donors. Raw reads were error-corrected and collapsed into unique sequences by a nearest-neighbor algorithm in which closely related sequences were merged to remove PCR and sequencing errors. V, D and J gene segments were assigned by aligning CDR3 sequences to IMGT reference sequences. For a sequence to be retained, at least a six-nucleotide match to both a V gene segment and a J gene segment was required. Rearrangements were classified as productive when the CDR3 lacked stop codons and remained in frame with V and J, and all other rearrangements were classified as non-productive. Following IMGT convention, CDR3 was defined as the stretch from the second conserved V-encoded cysteine up to the conserved J-encoded phenylalanine. The earlier analysis of 500 to 600 of the donors excluded sequences that lacked an unambiguous match to a single V gene segment. In an earlier analysis of 587 of the donors, V segments were called functional above 56.7% productive rearrangements and were called segregating when the between-donor standard deviation exceeded 5%. To diagnose cytomegalovirus status from the catalog of TCR beta chain sequences, a statistical classification framework was built. A later analysis assigned V and J genes by comparing TCR nucleotide sequences with IMGT/GENE-DB human TR gene sequences. Using the TCRdist pipeline, a later analysis assigned CDR3 sequences along with most-parsimonious VDJ recombination scenarios. A later analysis defined each TCR beta chain by its CDR3 amino acid sequence plus V-gene family, and excluded reads lacking a unique V-gene family. To address suspected cross-contamination and a sequencing artifact, a later analysis removed a few hundred highly shared, low-generation-probability nucleotide sequences. For each public chain, a later analysis derived a clonal expansion index from normalized ranks of inferred template counts within each repertoire. In a later analysis, generation probabilities were computed with a VDJ recombination model fitted to out-of-frame rearrangements, and the resulting probabilities were checked against IGoR. Hypergeometric tests were used in a later analysis to score TCR-TCR, TCR-HLA and TCR-CMV co-occurrence, with a repertoire-size bias correction applied to the TCR pairs. False discovery rates were estimated in a later analysis by permuting HLA or CMV assignments 20 times. A later analysis grouped co-occurring TCRs with DBSCAN, adding TCRdist sequence similarity when clustering within HLA-allele-positive subsets. For co-occurrence clustering, repertoires with fewer than 30,000 or more than 120,000 public chains were excluded, along with 5 or 6 repertoires with anomalous nucleotide sharing. Sourced from immuneACCESS, this table was stored by TCRdb with only in-frame sequences that have V and J called. A share of the clones is absent; for the studies checked, an unresolved V gene accounts for under half, and the remainder has no known explanation. V and J calls plus clone size are reproduced from that table; the DNA served to infer D and trimming. The sample contains more than 150,000 clones, about 79% of them found a single time. The ten largest account for 1.2% of the sample.

V is clipped by 3 bases and J by 3 bases, and the sequence between their germline boundaries is 13 bases long. The CDR3 has 15 amino acids, counting the end cysteine and phenylalanine. Only the CDR3 part of the read is kept: 45 bases, read in frame from the first base. The germline V gene encodes CDR1 SGHAT and CDR2 FQNNGV. Results and caveats for the whole study, not just this receptor: In vitro tests confirmed that a few of the cytomegalovirus-associated TCR beta chains recognize cytomegalovirus antigens. Cytomegalovirus status was reported to be diagnosed by the classifier with high specificity and sensitivity in both the original and validation cohorts. A later analysis reported that several top co-occurrence clusters appeared linked to parvovirus B19, influenza, CMV and Epstein-Barr virus. A later genetic analysis associated a missense DCLRE1C variant with V-gene and J-gene trimming of TCR beta chains, and an independent cohort replicated the association. In an earlier analysis of about 550 of the donors, most TCR beta V segments were observed in productive rearrangements about 90% or about 30% of the time, broadly matching IMGT annotations. The study listed 164 TCR beta chains as associated with cytomegalovirus. A further reported finding was that TCR beta sequences accurately predicted the HLA-A and HLA-B alleles for most subjects in the first cohort. Some IMGT-functional V segments, including TRBV6-2 and TRBV6-3, could not be told apart with the 87-base-pair reads, so those segments were excluded. It was suggested by the authors that the approach could potentially be generalized to other disease states and immunological phenotypes. In a later analysis, the rate of TCR association differed among HLA loci, with DRB1 alleles having the most associated TCRs and HLA-C alleles having the fewest. Correlated functional status among segregating V segments might reflect linkage disequilibrium, but an unknown experimental factor could not be ruled out. In a later analysis, HLA-associated TCR beta chains were found to be more clonally expanded and to have lower generation probabilities than equally common non-associated chains. Specific HLA alleles were associated with 15,000 to 20,000 TCR beta sequences at a false discovery rate of 0.05 in a later analysis. About 17 rarely observed V segments, including chromosome 9 orphons, were excluded from the earlier analysis of a few hundred of the donors because counts were too low. Roughly uniform sequencing depth across donors was assumed in presence/absence analyses, although this assumption may not hold. The only immune exposure information available for the cohort was CMV serostatus. In a later analysis, most CMV-associated TCR beta chains were found to appear HLA-restricted, with HLA associations seemingly driven largely by CMV exposure. Only TCR beta chains were sequenced in this cohort, and the absence of alpha or paired-chain data limited detectable features. A cluster of highly shared sequence variants was judged likely to represent a technical artifact of the sequencing pipeline. When HLA alleles, especially DR and DQ, strongly co-occurred, TCR associations were difficult to assign to individual alleles. In a later genetic analysis, fewer N-insertions in productive TCRs were reported among donors in an Asian-associated ancestry cluster than the approximately 670-donor mean. HLA typing was unavailable for some donors at each locus, so association tests used only the typed subset. Most TCR sequences were seen in very few donors, while some public TCRs were found in many individuals.

In total, approximately 700 healthy bone marrow donors made up the cohort. At the time of sampling, every cohort member was nominally healthy, though immune exposures that went unrecorded were likely present. The donor tested CMV seropositive and was one of the 289 seropositive cohort members. Each donor provided a peripheral blood sample, and peripheral blood mononuclear cells were used for TCR beta sequencing. Genomic DNA extraction from the blood cell samples was performed with the Qiagen DNeasy Blood Extraction Kit. This sequence originates from a girl aged 2-10 years in good health and CMV-seropositive. The sample comprised PBMCs. The chain was built from TRBV11-2 and TRBJ2-3; the D gene is perhaps TRBD2, from 6 matching bases. Here the CDR3 is given as CASSFRGSWTDTQYF. Read as DNA, the sequence is TGTGCCAGCAGCTTTCGGGGGTCTTGGACAGATACGCAGTATTTT.